This is a list of T cell receptor beta chains from one sample in a study of cytomegalovirus exposure and HLA in healthy donors. Data came from immunoSEQ multiplex PCR; TCRdb stores just in-frame clones and leaves some out. The sample shows some 190,000 clones, roughly 75% of them seen only once. Sequencing input: PBMCs. The origin of the receptors is a young woman in good health and CMV-seronegative. The CDR3 runs from the conserved cysteine through the conserved F or W. The order of the fields is J gene, clone size, V gene, D gene, CDR3 protein, CDR3 DNA. The D gene is left open where the match is weak. Clone size, where shown, is once, few, many, or a class for clones that have expanded.

j_call: TRBJ2-1
clone_size: .
v_call: TRBV9
d_call: .
cdr3_aa: CASSTSGYNEQFF
cdr3_nt: TGTGCCAGCAGCACATCTGGCTACAATGAGCAGTTCTTC

j_call: TRBJ1-1
clone_size: .
v_call: TRBV18
d_call: .
cdr3_aa: CASSTAGGAGTEAFF
cdr3_nt: TGTGCCAGCTCAACCGCGGGGGGGGCGGGCACTGAAGCTTTCTTT

j_call: TRBJ2-5
clone_size: .
v_call: TRBV4-1
d_call: TRBD2
cdr3_aa: CASSQDWGGVQETQYF
cdr3_nt: TGCGCCAGCAGCCAAGATTGGGGGGGTGTCCAAGAGACCCAGTACTTC

j_call: TRBJ2-7
clone_size: .
v_call: TRBV4-1
d_call: TRBD2
cdr3_aa: CASRQNSGGTSYEQYF
cdr3_nt: TGCGCCAGCAGACAAAATAGCGGGGGGACATCCTACGAGCAGTACTTC

j_call: TRBJ1-1
clone_size: few
v_call: TRBV5-1
d_call: .
cdr3_aa: CASSRSGNTEAFF
cdr3_nt: TGCGCCAGCAGCCGTTCCGGGAACACTGAAGCTTTCTTT

j_call: TRBJ1-2
clone_size: .
v_call: TRBV7-9
d_call: TRBD1
cdr3_aa: CASSRGQGINYGYTF
cdr3_nt: TGTGCCAGCAGCCGGGGACAGGGGATAAACTATGGCTACACCTTC

j_call: TRBJ1-1
clone_size: few
v_call: TRBV10-2
d_call: TRBD1
cdr3_aa: CASSELGRGPGEAFF
cdr3_nt: TGCGCCAGCAGTGAGCTGGGCAGGGGGCCCGGTGAAGCTTTCTTT

j_call: TRBJ2-7
clone_size: .
v_call: TRBV4-1
d_call: TRBD1
cdr3_aa: CASRAPGQGTDEQYF
cdr3_nt: TGCGCCAGCAGAGCTCCGGGACAGGGGACGGACGAGCAGTACTTC

j_call: TRBJ2-3
clone_size: .
v_call: TRBV7-9
d_call: .
cdr3_aa: CASTDFDTDTQYF
cdr3_nt: TGTGCCAGCACGGACTTCGACACAGATACGCAGTATTTT

j_call: TRBJ2-2
clone_size: .
v_call: TRBV7-3
d_call: TRBD1
cdr3_aa: CASSPTGQGGELFF
cdr3_nt: TGTGCCAGCAGCCCAACGGGACAGGGCGGGGAGCTGTTTTTT

j_call: TRBJ1-1
clone_size: .
v_call: TRBV12-5
d_call: .
cdr3_aa: CASGLDGGRTEAFF
cdr3_nt: TGTGCTAGTGGTTTGGACGGCGGGCGCACTGAAGCTTTCTTT

j_call: TRBJ1-6
clone_size: once
v_call: TRBV19
d_call: TRBD1
cdr3_aa: CASTRGGGGFGFDNSPLHF
cdr3_nt: TGTGCCAGTACCCGAGGCGGAGGGGGCTTCGGGTTTGATAATTCACCCCTCCACTTT

j_call: TRBJ1-2
clone_size: .
v_call: TRBV5-5
d_call: .
cdr3_aa: CASSLTAVEHYGYTF
cdr3_nt: TGTGCCAGCAGCTTGACAGCCGTAGAACACTATGGCTACACCTTC

j_call: TRBJ1-6
clone_size: .
v_call: TRBV2
d_call: TRBD1
cdr3_aa: CASSTTGGENSPLHF
cdr3_nt: TGTGCCAGCAGTACGACAGGGGGCGAGAATTCACCCCTCCACTTT

j_call: TRBJ2-7
clone_size: .
v_call: TRBV6-5
d_call: TRBD2
cdr3_aa: CASSYQTSGGPYEQYF
cdr3_nt: TGTGCCAGCAGTTACCAGACTAGCGGAGGCCCCTACGAGCAGTACTTC

j_call: TRBJ2-3
clone_size: .
v_call: TRBV6-9
d_call: TRBD1
cdr3_aa: CASRRGRTDTQYF
cdr3_nt: TGTGCCAGCAGAAGGGGGCGCACAGATACGCAGTATTTT

j_call: TRBJ2-1
clone_size: once
v_call: TRBV7-8
d_call: .
cdr3_aa: CASSLAQVTEQFF
cdr3_nt: TGTGCCAGCAGCTTAGCCCAGGTTACTGAGCAGTTCTTC

j_call: TRBJ1-4
clone_size: .
v_call: TRBV6-5
d_call: .
cdr3_aa: CASRTGILNEKLFF
cdr3_nt: TGTGCCAGCAGAACCGGGATCCTTAATGAAAAACTGTTTTTT

j_call: TRBJ2-5
clone_size: once
v_call: TRBV15
d_call: TRBD2
cdr3_aa: CATSQPTGRGGQETQYF
cdr3_nt: TGTGCCACCAGTCAGCCGACCGGGCGGGGGGGCCAAGAGACCCAGTACTTC

j_call: TRBJ2-5
clone_size: .
v_call: TRBV27
d_call: TRBD2
cdr3_aa: CASSSASGGALETQYF
cdr3_nt: TGTGCCAGCAGTTCGGCTAGCGGGGGGGCACTGGAGACCCAGTACTTC

j_call: TRBJ1-1
clone_size: once
v_call: TRBV6-1
d_call: .
cdr3_aa: CAGRTGNTEAFF
cdr3_nt: TGTGCCGGTCGAACGGGAAACACTGAAGCTTTCTTT

j_call: TRBJ2-1
clone_size: .
v_call: TRBV30
d_call: .
cdr3_aa: CAWSKAGSRGYNEQFF
cdr3_nt: TGTGCCTGGAGTAAGGCGGGCAGTCGAGGGTACAATGAGCAGTTCTTC

j_call: TRBJ1-5
clone_size: .
v_call: TRBV10-2
d_call: TRBD1
cdr3_aa: CAIGGTASNQPQHF
cdr3_nt: TGCGCCATCGGAGGGACAGCGAGCAATCAGCCCCAGCATTTT

j_call: TRBJ2-7
clone_size: .
v_call: TRBV5-1
d_call: TRBD2
cdr3_aa: CASSLGPHLAGGRTDYEQYF
cdr3_nt: TGCGCCAGCAGCTTGGGTCCTCACTTAGCGGGGGGCCGAACTGACTACGAGCAGTACTTC

j_call: TRBJ2-5
clone_size: .
v_call: TRBV7-9
d_call: TRBD2
cdr3_aa: CASSARQRVGGETQYF
cdr3_nt: TGTGCCAGCAGCGCCAGACAGAGGGTGGGGGGGGAGACCCAGTACTTC

j_call: TRBJ2-1
clone_size: .
v_call: TRBV29-1
d_call: .
cdr3_aa: CSVVDSAAGFF
cdr3_nt: TGCAGCGTTGTTGATAGTGCCGCCGGGTTCTTC

j_call: TRBJ2-1
clone_size: .
v_call: TRBV7-6
d_call: TRBD2
cdr3_aa: CASSLTTSGGYNEQFF
cdr3_nt: TGTGCCAGCAGCTTAACGACTAGCGGGGGCTACAATGAGCAGTTCTTC

j_call: TRBJ1-1
clone_size: .
v_call: TRBV7-9
d_call: .
cdr3_aa: CASSLRTGDTEAFF
cdr3_nt: TGTGCCAGCAGCTTACGAACGGGGGACACTGAAGCTTTCTTT

j_call: TRBJ1-2
clone_size: .
v_call: TRBV30
d_call: .
cdr3_aa: CASQPANYGYTF
cdr3_nt: TGTGCCTCACAGCCGGCCAACTATGGCTACACCTTC

j_call: TRBJ2-1
clone_size: .
v_call: TRBV19
d_call: .
cdr3_aa: CASSKLDNEQFF
cdr3_nt: TGTGCCAGTAGTAAGCTAGACAATGAGCAGTTCTTC

j_call: TRBJ2-3
clone_size: .
v_call: TRBV27
d_call: TRBD2
cdr3_aa: CASSLPGTRHLHTQYF
cdr3_nt: TGTGCCAGCAGTCTCCCCGGGACTAGGCATCTGCATACGCAGTATTTT

j_call: TRBJ1-3
clone_size: .
v_call: TRBV19
d_call: TRBD1
cdr3_aa: CASSIAPPGQGSGNTIYF
cdr3_nt: TGTGCCAGTAGTATCGCACCCCCCGGACAGGGGTCTGGAAACACCATATATTTT

j_call: TRBJ2-1
clone_size: .
v_call: TRBV5-1
d_call: TRBD1
cdr3_aa: CASSSTGGGSYNEQFF
cdr3_nt: TGCGCCAGCAGCTCGACAGGGGGAGGCTCCTACAATGAGCAGTTCTTC

j_call: TRBJ1-1
clone_size: .
v_call: TRBV7-2
d_call: .
cdr3_aa: CASSLVWQGAEAFF
cdr3_nt: TGTGCCAGCAGCTTAGTGTGGCAGGGTGCTGAAGCTTTCTTT

j_call: TRBJ2-3
clone_size: .
v_call: TRBV2
d_call: TRBD2
cdr3_aa: CASKRSSGKVTDTQYF
cdr3_nt: TGTGCCAGCAAGAGGTCTAGCGGGAAGGTCACAGATACGCAGTATTTT

j_call: TRBJ2-3
clone_size: .
v_call: TRBV30
d_call: TRBD2
cdr3_aa: CAWSVRLAGTDTQYF
cdr3_nt: TGTGCCTGGAGTGTCCGACTAGCGGGCACAGATACGCAGTATTTT

j_call: TRBJ2-7
clone_size: once
v_call: TRBV6-1
d_call: .
cdr3_aa: CASSERSTLARRPEQYF
cdr3_nt: TGTGCCAGCAGTGAAAGAAGTACACTAGCTCGGCGACCGGAGCAGTACTTC

j_call: TRBJ1-5
clone_size: .
v_call: TRBV13
d_call: .
cdr3_aa: CASSPGLNQPQHF
cdr3_nt: TGTGCCAGCAGTCCTGGACTCAATCAGCCCCAGCATTTT

j_call: TRBJ2-3
clone_size: many
v_call: TRBV6-4
d_call: TRBD2
cdr3_aa: CASSVSTSGGADTQYF
cdr3_nt: TGTGCCAGCAGTGTCTCGACTAGCGGGGGTGCAGATACGCAGTATTTT

j_call: TRBJ1-5
clone_size: few
v_call: TRBV6-5
d_call: .
cdr3_aa: CASSYGVGNQPQHF
cdr3_nt: TGTGCCAGCAGTTACGGAGTGGGCAATCAGCCCCAGCATTTT

j_call: TRBJ2-1
clone_size: .
v_call: TRBV4-2
d_call: .
cdr3_aa: CASSQDSASRLYNEQFF
cdr3_nt: TGTGCCAGCAGCCAAGATTCGGCTAGCCGGCTCTACAATGAGCAGTTCTTC

j_call: TRBJ1-3
clone_size: .
v_call: TRBV6-5
d_call: .
cdr3_aa: CASSYSPLTTGNTIYF
cdr3_nt: TGTGCCAGCAGTTATAGCCCGCTTACTACTGGAAACACCATATATTTT

j_call: TRBJ1-4
clone_size: .
v_call: TRBV21-1
d_call: .
cdr3_aa: CASSKRVGVLAETNEKLFF
cdr3_nt: TGTGCCAGCAGCAAACGTGTTGGAGTCCTTGCAGAAACTAATGAAAAACTGTTTTTT

j_call: TRBJ2-1
clone_size: .
v_call: TRBV13
d_call: .
cdr3_aa: CASSHRLGGRDEQFF
cdr3_nt: TGTGCCAGCAGCCACCGACTAGGGGGGAGGGATGAGCAGTTCTTC

j_call: TRBJ1-1
clone_size: .
v_call: TRBV7-2
d_call: .
cdr3_aa: CASSLQGWGTEAFF
cdr3_nt: TGTGCCAGCAGCCTACAGGGTTGGGGCACTGAAGCTTTCTTT

j_call: TRBJ1-1
clone_size: .
v_call: TRBV4-1
d_call: .
cdr3_aa: CASRQQRGARNTEAFF
cdr3_nt: TGCGCCAGCAGGCAACAACGGGGGGCAAGGAACACTGAAGCTTTCTTT

j_call: TRBJ1-2
clone_size: .
v_call: TRBV5-6
d_call: .
cdr3_aa: CASSPQTGSGYGYTF
cdr3_nt: TGTGCCAGCAGCCCTCAGACGGGATCGGGCTATGGCTACACCTTC

j_call: TRBJ1-1
clone_size: .
v_call: TRBV5-1
d_call: TRBD1
cdr3_aa: CASRIKTGPLGNTEAFF
cdr3_nt: TGCGCCAGCAGGATAAAGACAGGGCCCCTGGGGAACACTGAAGCTTTCTTT

j_call: TRBJ1-2
clone_size: .
v_call: TRBV5-1
d_call: TRBD1
cdr3_aa: CASSYARGGNYGYTF
cdr3_nt: TGCGCCAGCAGCTACGCCAGAGGGGGCAACTATGGCTACACCTTC

j_call: TRBJ1-2
clone_size: .
v_call: TRBV30
d_call: .
cdr3_aa: CAWDVANYGYTF
cdr3_nt: TGTGCCTGGGATGTAGCTAACTATGGCTACACCTTC

j_call: TRBJ2-1
clone_size: .
v_call: TRBV4-2
d_call: TRBD2
cdr3_aa: CASSPSTASGGHNEQFF
cdr3_nt: TGTGCCAGCAGCCCGTCGACGGCTAGCGGGGGGCACAATGAGCAGTTCTTC

j_call: TRBJ1-3
clone_size: few
v_call: TRBV30
d_call: .
cdr3_aa: CAWAGWADGNTIYF
cdr3_nt: TGTGCCTGGGCCGGCTGGGCTGACGGAAACACCATATATTTT

j_call: TRBJ1-1
clone_size: few
v_call: TRBV6-6
d_call: .
cdr3_aa: CASSYSTDSRAFF
cdr3_nt: TGTGCCAGCAGTTACTCGACTGACAGTAGAGCTTTCTTT

j_call: TRBJ1-1
clone_size: .
v_call: TRBV19
d_call: .
cdr3_aa: CATLPTGPRGEAFF
cdr3_nt: TGTGCCACCCTACCCACCGGCCCACGAGGTGAAGCTTTCTTT

j_call: TRBJ2-7
clone_size: once
v_call: TRBV9
d_call: .
cdr3_aa: CASSPGESEQYF
cdr3_nt: TGTGCCAGCAGCCCGGGGGAAAGCGAGCAGTACTTC

j_call: TRBJ2-7
clone_size: .
v_call: TRBV5-4
d_call: TRBD2
cdr3_aa: CASSATSGGYEQYF
cdr3_nt: TGTGCCAGCAGCGCTACTAGCGGGGGGTACGAGCAGTACTTC

j_call: TRBJ2-5
clone_size: .
v_call: TRBV11-1
d_call: .
cdr3_aa: CASSYRGGETQYF
cdr3_nt: TGTGCCAGCAGCTACAGGGGAGGTGAGACCCAGTACTTC

j_call: TRBJ1-5
clone_size: .
v_call: TRBV7-2
d_call: .
cdr3_aa: CASSPSVLGQPQHF
cdr3_nt: TGTGCCAGCAGCCCCTCGGTACTAGGGCAGCCCCAGCATTTT